These T cell receptor beta chains were read from a single sample in a study of response to subunit inactivated influenza vaccine. TCRdb processed the RT-PCR reads anew with MiXCR; each CDR3 protein has one entry. This sample carries a few hundred thousand distinct CDR3 sequences, roughly 22% of them seen once, and the ten largest clones take about 9.4%. This specimen consisted of PBMCs from blood, obtained less than 22 months after vaccination. All receptors derive from a man between 50 and 69 years old who received an inactivated influenza vaccine. CDR3s include the opening cysteine and the closing phenylalanine or tryptophan. The order of the fields is D gene, V gene, J gene, clone size, CDR3 DNA, CDR3 protein. D genes are given only for firm matches. For some rows the clone size is stated as once, few or many, or as a class when expanded; others skip it.

>-|TRBV2|TRBJ2-7|few
TGTGCCAGCATGAGGGGCTACGAGCAGTACTTC
CASMRGYEQYF
>-|TRBV12-3/TRBV12-4|TRBJ2-1|few
TGTGCCAGCAGTCGTCAAGATGAGCAGTTCTTC
CASSRQDEQFF
>-|TRBV20-1|TRBJ2-3|few
TGCAGTGCTAGAAAAGACCGTACAGATACGCAGTATTTT
CSARKDRTDTQYF
>TRBD1|TRBV5-1|TRBJ1-1|few
TGCGCCAGCAGGGTCGTGACAGGGGGCCCCACTGAAGCTTTCTTT
CASRVVTGGPTEAFF
>-|TRBV12-3/TRBV12-4|TRBJ1-5|many
TGTGCCAGCAGTTTGGGTGGGCTGAGCAATCAGCCCCAGCATTTT
CASSLGGLSNQPQHF
>TRBD1|TRBV3-1|TRBJ1-2|few
TGTGCCAGCAGCCCTCTCACAGGGGGGCGAGGTGGCTACACCTTC
CASSPLTGGRGGYTF
>TRBD1|TRBV19|TRBJ1-5|-
TGTGCCAGTAGCGACAGGGACCCTCGGCCCCAGCATTTT
CASSDRDPRPQHF
>TRBD1|TRBV20-1|TRBJ1-5|few
TGCAGTGCACAAACAGGGGGGGTCAATCAGCCCCAGCATTTT
CSAQTGGVNQPQHF
>TRBD1|TRBV4-2|TRBJ2-5|-
TGTGCCAGCAGCCAATTTAGGGGGCCTTCGTCGGAGACCCAGTACTTC
CASSQFRGPSSETQYF
>-|TRBV25-1|TRBJ1-2|-
TGTGCCAGCACCTCCCACGGTCAGGGGTTTTCAGGCTACACCTTC
CASTSHGQGFSGYTF
>-|TRBV6-5|TRBJ1-5|few
TGTGCCAGCAGTTACACCCAGTGGCAGCCCCAGCATTTT
CASSYTQWQPQHF
>TRBD2|TRBV29-1|TRBJ2-3|-
TGCAGCGTTGAAGGGACTAGCGACGCAGATACGCAGTATTTT
CSVEGTSDADTQYF
>-|TRBV28|TRBJ1-5|many
TGTGCCAGCATTCGGCAGGGCGGATTAGGAAATCAGCCCCAGCATTTT
CASIRQGGLGNQPQHF
>TRBD2|TRBV20-1|TRBJ2-1|few
TGCAGTGCTCCGGGGTGGACTAGCGGGATGTACAATGAGCAGTTCTTC
CSAPGWTSGMYNEQFF
>TRBD1|TRBV29-1|TRBJ2-3|-
TGCAGCGGGCGACAGGGCAGTCGCACAGATACGCAGTATTTT
CSGRQGSRTDTQYF
>-|TRBV5-1|TRBJ2-1|few
TGCGCCAGCAGCTTGGGCGATAGTATCAATGAGCAGTTCTTC
CASSLGDSINEQFF
>TRBD2|TRBV6-6|TRBJ2-7|few
TGTGCCAGAATAGCGGGTAGCTCCTACGAGCAGTACTTC
CARIAGSSYEQYF
>-|TRBV29-1|TRBJ2-2|-
TGCAGCGCCGGGGGTACAGGGATCACCGGGGAGCTGTTTTTT
CSAGGTGITGELFF
>TRBD2|TRBV2|TRBJ2-1|few
TGTGCCAGCAGTTTCGGACTAGCGGGGATAGATGAGCAGTTCTTC
CASSFGLAGIDEQFF
>-|TRBV6-5|TRBJ2-2|-
TGTGCCAGCAGTTACCTGGACAGTAACGGGGAGCTGTTTTTT
CASSYLDSNGELFF
>-|TRBV5-5|TRBJ1-5|-
TGTGCCAGCAGCTCTGTGACAGGAACCAATCAGCCCCAGCATTTT
CASSSVTGTNQPQHF
>TRBD1|TRBV2|TRBJ1-5|-
TGTGCCAGCAGCACCGACAGGGCTCAGCCCCAGCATTTT
CASSTDRAQPQHF
>-|TRBV7-9|TRBJ1-1|-
TGTGCCAGCAGCTCCGCCAAGAACACTGAAGCTTTCTTT
CASSSAKNTEAFF
>TRBD1|TRBV11-1|TRBJ2-1|-
TGTGCCAGCAGCCCAGCCGGGACAGGGTTTGGTAATGAGCAGTTCTTC
CASSPAGTGFGNEQFF
>-|TRBV20-1|TRBJ2-4|many
TGCAGTGCTACCGGAGGAGGGGGAAACATTCAGTACTTC
CSATGGGGNIQYF
>TRBD2|TRBV7-8|TRBJ2-3|-
TGTGCCAGCAGCTTAGTGGGGACTATCCCAACGGGCACAGATACGCAGTATTTT
CASSLVGTIPTGTDTQYF
>-|TRBV6-2/TRBV6-3|TRBJ2-2|few
TGTGCCAGCAGTTATACGAACACCGGGGAGCTGTTTTTT
CASSYTNTGELFF
>-|TRBV11-2|TRBJ1-4|-
TGTGCCAGCAGCCAACAAGGGATTAATGAAAAACTGTTTTTT
CASSQQGINEKLFF
>-|TRBV6-1|TRBJ1-2|-
TGTGCCAGCAGTGAAGCCGGGTCCGAAGCTAACTATGGCTACACCTTC
CASSEAGSEANYGYTF
>TRBD1|TRBV20-1|TRBJ2-2|-
TGCAGTGCACTTAGGACAGGCACGTTGAGCACCGGGGAGCTGTTTTTT
CSALRTGTLSTGELFF
>TRBD2|TRBV4-2|TRBJ2-3|few
TGTGCCAGCAGCCTACTAGCGGGGGGGGGTTGGACAGATACGCAGTATTTT
CASSLLAGGGWTDTQYF
>-|TRBV4-3|TRBJ1-1|many
TGCGCCAGCAGCCATCACCTGACGGTGAACACTGAAGCTTTCTTT
CASSHHLTVNTEAFF
>-|TRBV6-1|TRBJ1-2|-
TGTGCCAGCAGTGAAGGTGTAGGGCCCTTTAACTATGGCTACACCTTC
CASSEGVGPFNYGYTF
>TRBD2|TRBV19|TRBJ2-6|many
TGTGCCAGTAGTCCCTCAGCGGGAGCCCTCTCTGGGGCCAACGTCCTGACTTTC
CASSPSAGALSGANVLTF
>-|TRBV5-5|TRBJ1-6|many
TGTGCCGGTTCTAGGCAGCCTGATTCACCCCTCCACTTT
CAGSRQPDSPLHF
>-|TRBV10-3|TRBJ2-2|many
TGTGCCATCAGTCCCCCTCAGCGTGGGGAGCTGTTTTTT
CAISPPQRGELFF
>-|TRBV19|TRBJ1-4|-
TGTGCCAGTTCCTCACTCACCTTGTGGGAAAAACTGATTTTT
CASSSLTLWEKLIF
>TRBD1|TRBV20-1|TRBJ1-5|-
TGCAGTGCTAGTAAACAGGGGGGTCGCAATCAGCCCCAGCATTTT
CSASKQGGRNQPQHF
>-|TRBV12-3/TRBV12-4|TRBJ2-7|few
TGTGCCAGCAGGCAGGCTCATAAGCAGTACTTC
CASRQAHKQYF
>TRBD1|TRBV10-3|TRBJ2-2|once
TGTGCCATTTACACGTCGGGACAGGGGGTCACCGGGGAGCTGTTTTTT
CAIYTSGQGVTGELFF
>TRBD2|TRBV28|TRBJ2-2|once
TGTGCCAGCAGTTTGAATCTAGCGGGGGGACTCCCGAACACCGGGGAGCTGTTTTTT
CASSLNLAGGLPNTGELFF
>TRBD2|TRBV7-2|TRBJ2-1|few
TGTGCCAGCAGCTTAGAAGCTAGCGGCAATGAGCAGTTCTTC
CASSLEASGNEQFF
>-|TRBV20-1|TRBJ2-4|few
TGCAGTGCATCACAGACATTAAGGGGAAACATTCAGTACTTC
CSASQTLRGNIQYF
>-|TRBV6-5|TRBJ1-3|few
TGTGCCAGCTTTACAGCCGGAAACACCATATATTTT
CASFTAGNTIYF
>-|TRBV10-3|TRBJ2-7|-
TGTGCCATCACGGGGGACTCCTACGAGCAGTACTTC
CAITGDSYEQYF
>TRBD1|TRBV20-1|TRBJ2-3|-
TGCAGTGCTAGATCCTCGGACAGGGGCGCAGATACGCAGTATTTT
CSARSSDRGADTQYF
>-|TRBV12-3/TRBV12-4|TRBJ1-1|few
TGTGCCAGCAGTTTAGGGATACAGGGTGGTGAAGCTTTCTTT
CASSLGIQGGEAFF
>-|TRBV19|TRBJ1-1|-
TGTGCCAGTAGTGTAGCTGGGGAGGAAGCTTTCTTT
CASSVAGEEAFF
>TRBD1|TRBV12-3/TRBV12-4|TRBJ2-7|few
TGTGCCAGCAGTAGGACAGGGGGGGGAGTCGAGCAGTACTTC
CASSRTGGGVEQYF
>-|TRBV20-1|TRBJ1-1|-
TGCAGTGCTAGAGATACGGGGCAGCAGGGCACTGAAGCTTTCTTT
CSARDTGQQGTEAFF
>TRBD1|TRBV5-5|TRBJ1-5|-
TGTGCCAGCAGCCAGACAGGGGCAACTCAGCCCCAGCATTTT
CASSQTGATQPQHF
>-|TRBV4-1|TRBJ1-4|many
TGCGCCAGCAGCCATAGCCGATCTAATGAAAAACTGTTTTTT
CASSHSRSNEKLFF
>-|TRBV13|TRBJ2-7|-
TGTGCCAGCAGCTTAGGCCTCAGGGAACCCTACGAGCAGTACTTC
CASSLGLREPYEQYF
>TRBD1|TRBV7-2|TRBJ1-4|few
TGTGCCAGCAGCTTAAACAGGGGTGGTGAAAAACTGTTTTTT
CASSLNRGGEKLFF
>-|TRBV18|TRBJ1-1|few
TGTGCCAGCTCACCATCAGGACGGCACACTGAAGCTTTCTTT
CASSPSGRHTEAFF
>TRBD1|TRBV18|TRBJ1-5|few
TGTGCCAGCTCAACCGGGACAGGGGGCCATCAGCCCCAGCATTTT
CASSTGTGGHQPQHF
>-|TRBV23-1|TRBJ2-5|few
TGCGCCAGCAGTCAACGACAGTACCAAGAGACCCAGTACTTC
CASSQRQYQETQYF
>-|TRBV29-1|TRBJ1-3|few
TGCAGCGTTTACACGACCGGGGCCATATATTTT
CSVYTTGAIYF
>-|TRBV20-1|TRBJ2-1|-
TGCAGTGCTAGAGGCTCTAGAGACAATGAGCAGTTCTTC
CSARGSRDNEQFF